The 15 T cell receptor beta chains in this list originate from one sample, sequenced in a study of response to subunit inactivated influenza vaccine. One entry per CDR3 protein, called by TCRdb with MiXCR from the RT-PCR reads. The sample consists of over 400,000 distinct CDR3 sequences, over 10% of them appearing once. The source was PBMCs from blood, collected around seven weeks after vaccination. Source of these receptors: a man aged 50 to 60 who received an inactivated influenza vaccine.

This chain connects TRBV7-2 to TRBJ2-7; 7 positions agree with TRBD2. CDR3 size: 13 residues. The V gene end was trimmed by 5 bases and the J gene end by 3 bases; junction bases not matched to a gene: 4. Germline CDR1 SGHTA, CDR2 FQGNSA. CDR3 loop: CASSAPGGYEQYF. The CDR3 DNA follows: TGTGCCAGCAGCGCCCCGGGGGGCTACGAGCAGTACTTC.

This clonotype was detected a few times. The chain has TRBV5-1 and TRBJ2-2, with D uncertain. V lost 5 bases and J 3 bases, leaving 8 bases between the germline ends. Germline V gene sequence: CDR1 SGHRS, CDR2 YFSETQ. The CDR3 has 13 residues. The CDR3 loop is CASRVFDTGELFF. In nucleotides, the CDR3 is TGCGCCAGCAGGGTATTCGACACCGGGGAGCTGTTTTTT.

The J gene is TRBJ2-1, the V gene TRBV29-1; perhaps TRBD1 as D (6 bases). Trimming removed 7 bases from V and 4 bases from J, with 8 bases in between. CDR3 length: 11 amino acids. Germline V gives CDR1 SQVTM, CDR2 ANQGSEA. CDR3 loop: CSGTVYNEQFF. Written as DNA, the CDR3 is TGCAGCGGGACAGTGTACAATGAGCAGTTCTTC.

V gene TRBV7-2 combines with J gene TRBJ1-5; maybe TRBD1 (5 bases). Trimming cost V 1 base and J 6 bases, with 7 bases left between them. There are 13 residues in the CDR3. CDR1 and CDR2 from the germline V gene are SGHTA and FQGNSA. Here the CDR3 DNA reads TGTGCCAGCAGCTTAGGACAGACTCAGCCCCAGCATTTT. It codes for CASSLGQTQPQHF.

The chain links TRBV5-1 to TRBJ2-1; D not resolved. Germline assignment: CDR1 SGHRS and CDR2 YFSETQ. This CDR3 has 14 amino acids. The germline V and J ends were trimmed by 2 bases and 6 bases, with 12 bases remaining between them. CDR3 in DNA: TGCGCCAGCAGCTTTAGTGTTGCCGTCAATGAGCAGTTCTTC. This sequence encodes CASSFSVAVNEQFF.

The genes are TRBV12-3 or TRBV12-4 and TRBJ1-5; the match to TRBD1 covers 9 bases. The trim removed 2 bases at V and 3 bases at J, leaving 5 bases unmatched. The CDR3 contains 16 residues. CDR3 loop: CASSLITGGYNQPQHF. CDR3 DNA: TGTGCCAGCAGTTTAATCACAGGGGGCTACAATCAGCCCCAGCATTTT.

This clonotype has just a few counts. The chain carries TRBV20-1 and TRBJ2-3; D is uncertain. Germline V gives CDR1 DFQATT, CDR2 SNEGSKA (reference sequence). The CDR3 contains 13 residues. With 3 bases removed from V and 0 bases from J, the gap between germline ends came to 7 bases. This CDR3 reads CSASDVSTDTQYF. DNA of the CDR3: TGCAGTGCTAGTGACGTTAGCACAGATACGCAGTATTTT.

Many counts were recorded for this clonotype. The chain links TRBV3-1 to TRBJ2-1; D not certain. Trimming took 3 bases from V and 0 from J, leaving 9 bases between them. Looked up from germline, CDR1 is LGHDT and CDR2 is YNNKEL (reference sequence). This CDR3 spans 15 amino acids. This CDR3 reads CASSQGRSSYNEQFF. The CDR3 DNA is TGTGCCAGCAGCCAGGGCCGGAGCTCCTACAATGAGCAGTTCTTC.

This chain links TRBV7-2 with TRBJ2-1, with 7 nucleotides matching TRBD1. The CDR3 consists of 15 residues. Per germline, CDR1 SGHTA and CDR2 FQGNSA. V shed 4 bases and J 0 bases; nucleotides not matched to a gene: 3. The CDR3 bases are TGTGCCAGCAGCTCCAGGGGGAGCTCCTACAATGAGCAGTTCTTC. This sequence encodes CASSSRGSSYNEQFF.

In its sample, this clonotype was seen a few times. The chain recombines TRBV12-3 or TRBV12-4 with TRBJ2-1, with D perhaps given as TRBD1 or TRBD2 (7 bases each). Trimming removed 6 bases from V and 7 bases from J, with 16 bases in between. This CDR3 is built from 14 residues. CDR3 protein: CASSPRGGSNEQFF. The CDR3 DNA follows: TGTGCCAGCAGCCCCAGGGGGGGGTCGAATGAGCAGTTCTTC.

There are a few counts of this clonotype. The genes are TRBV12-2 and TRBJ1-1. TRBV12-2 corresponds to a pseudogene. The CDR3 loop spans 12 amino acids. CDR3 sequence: CASRLVGEEAFF. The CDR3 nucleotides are TGTGCAAGTCGCTTAGTTGGGGAAGAAGCTTTCTTT.

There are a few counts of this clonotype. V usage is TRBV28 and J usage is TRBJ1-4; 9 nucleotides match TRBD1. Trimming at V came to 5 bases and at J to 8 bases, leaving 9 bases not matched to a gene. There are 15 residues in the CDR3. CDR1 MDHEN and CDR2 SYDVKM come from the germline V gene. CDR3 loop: CASSHRTGVGEKLFF. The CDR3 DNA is TGTGCCAGCAGTCACCGGACAGGGGTAGGAGAAAAACTGTTTTTT. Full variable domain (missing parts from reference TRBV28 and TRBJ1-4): DVKVTQSSRYLVKRTGEKVFLECVQDMDHENMFWYRQDPGLGLRLIYFSYDVKMKEKGDIPEGYSVSREKKERFSLILESASTNQTSMYLCASSHRTGVGEKLFFGSGTQLSVL.

This CDR3 reads CASSADNPRGDEQFF. CDR3 nucleotide sequence: TGTGCCAGCAGTGCGGACAACCCGAGGGGGGATGAGCAGTTCTTC. The chain uses TRBV12-3 or TRBV12-4 and TRBJ2-1; D tentatively reads TRBD1 or TRBD2 (6 bases each). Trimming removed 5 bases at V and 8 bases at J, with 19 bases between. The CDR3 consists of 15 residues.

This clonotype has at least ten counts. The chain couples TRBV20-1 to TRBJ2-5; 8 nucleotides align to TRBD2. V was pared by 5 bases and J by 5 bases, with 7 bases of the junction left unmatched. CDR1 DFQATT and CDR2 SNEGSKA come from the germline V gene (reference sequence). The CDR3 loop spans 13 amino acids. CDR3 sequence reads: CSAAGGAQETQYF. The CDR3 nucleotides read TGCAGTGCTGCCGGGGGGGCCCAGGAGACCCAGTACTTC.

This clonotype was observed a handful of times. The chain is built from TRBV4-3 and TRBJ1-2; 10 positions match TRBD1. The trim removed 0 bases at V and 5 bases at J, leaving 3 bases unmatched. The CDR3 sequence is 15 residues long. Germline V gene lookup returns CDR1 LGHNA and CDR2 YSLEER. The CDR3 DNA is TGCGCCAGCAGCCAAGAAGACAGGGGGCGATATGGCTACACCTTC. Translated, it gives CASSQEDRGRYGYTF.